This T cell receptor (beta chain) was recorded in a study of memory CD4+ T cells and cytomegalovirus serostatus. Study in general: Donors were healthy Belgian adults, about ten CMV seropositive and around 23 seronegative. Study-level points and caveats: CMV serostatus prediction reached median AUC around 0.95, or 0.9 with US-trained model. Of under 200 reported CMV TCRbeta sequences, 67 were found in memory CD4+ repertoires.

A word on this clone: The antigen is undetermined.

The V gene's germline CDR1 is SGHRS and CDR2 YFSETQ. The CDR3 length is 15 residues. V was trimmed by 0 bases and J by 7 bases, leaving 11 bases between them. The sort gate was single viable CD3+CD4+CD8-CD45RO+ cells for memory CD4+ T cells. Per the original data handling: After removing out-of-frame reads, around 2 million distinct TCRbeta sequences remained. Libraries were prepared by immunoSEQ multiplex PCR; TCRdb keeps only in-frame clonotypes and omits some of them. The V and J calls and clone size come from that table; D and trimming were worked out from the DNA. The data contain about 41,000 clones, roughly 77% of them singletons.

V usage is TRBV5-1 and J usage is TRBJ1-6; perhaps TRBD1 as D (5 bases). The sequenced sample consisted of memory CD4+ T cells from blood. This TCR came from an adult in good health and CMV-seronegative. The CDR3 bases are TGCGCCAGCAGCTTGGAGACGGGGGGAAATTCACCCCTCCACTTT. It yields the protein CASSLETGGNSPLHF.